The sequence of this TCR beta chain was determined in a study of blood T cell repertoires in COVID-19. The wider study: Acute-phase and convalescent COVID-19 samples originated in the United States, Italy and Spain.

Germline lookup yields CDR1 LNHDA and CDR2 SQIVND (reference sequence). The length of the CDR3 is 15 residues. V shed 5 bases, J shed 4 bases, and the junction held 6 bases outside the gene matches. Sequencing used immunoSEQ multiplex PCR; TCRdb keeps in-frame clones, though not all of them. In the table there are 64,000 or so clones, approximately 91% of which are singletons. A single count supports this clone. Sequencing was performed on peripheral blood. This TCR came from a human donor in a cohort sampled during active COVID-19. The V and J genes are TRBV19 and TRBJ2-5; 11 bases match TRBD1. Here the CDR3 DNA reads TGTGCCAGTAGTGGTAGGACAGGGGGCTCAGAGACCCAGTACTTC. Translating it yields CASSGRTGGSETQYF.